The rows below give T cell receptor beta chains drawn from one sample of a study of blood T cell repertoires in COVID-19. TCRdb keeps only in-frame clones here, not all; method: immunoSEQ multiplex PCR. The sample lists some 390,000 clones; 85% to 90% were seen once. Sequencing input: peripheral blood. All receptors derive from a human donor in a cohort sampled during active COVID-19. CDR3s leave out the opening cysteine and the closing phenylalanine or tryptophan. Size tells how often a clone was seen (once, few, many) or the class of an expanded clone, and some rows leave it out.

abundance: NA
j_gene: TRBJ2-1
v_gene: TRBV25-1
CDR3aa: ASSRASGSYNEQF

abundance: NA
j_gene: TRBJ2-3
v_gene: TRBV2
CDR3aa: ASRLGLAGGLADTQY

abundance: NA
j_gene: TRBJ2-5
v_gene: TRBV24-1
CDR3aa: ATSDPSGGY

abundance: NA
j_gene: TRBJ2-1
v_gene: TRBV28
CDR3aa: ASSLASGGNEQF

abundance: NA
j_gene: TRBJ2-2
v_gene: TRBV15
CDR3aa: ATSRDWASGSVGELF

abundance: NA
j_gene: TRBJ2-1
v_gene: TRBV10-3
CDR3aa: AISELAGNEQF

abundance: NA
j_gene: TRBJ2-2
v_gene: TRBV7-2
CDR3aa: ASSFLPTGELF

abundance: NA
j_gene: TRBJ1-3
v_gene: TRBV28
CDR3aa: ASSLGPRGNTIY

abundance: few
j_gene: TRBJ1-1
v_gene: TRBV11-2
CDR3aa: ASSLGWQGNTEAF

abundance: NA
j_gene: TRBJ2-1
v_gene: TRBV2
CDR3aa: ASSWTSGRVNEQF

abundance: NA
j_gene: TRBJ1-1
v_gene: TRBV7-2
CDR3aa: ASSLVGRQGVPEAF

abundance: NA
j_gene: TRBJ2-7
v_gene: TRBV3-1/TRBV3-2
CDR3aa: ASSLSGSGEQY

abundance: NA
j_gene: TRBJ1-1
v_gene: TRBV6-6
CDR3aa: ASSPRRENTEAF

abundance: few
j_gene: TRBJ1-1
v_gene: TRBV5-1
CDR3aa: ASSLTGGNTEAF

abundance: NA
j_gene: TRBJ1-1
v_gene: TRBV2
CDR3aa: ASSRGRGDTEAF

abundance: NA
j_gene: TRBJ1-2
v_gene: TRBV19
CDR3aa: ASSPLRQGGGYGYT

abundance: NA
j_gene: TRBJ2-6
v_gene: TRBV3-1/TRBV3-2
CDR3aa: ASSQGLVTGANVLT

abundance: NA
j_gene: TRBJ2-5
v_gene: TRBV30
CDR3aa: AWSVTGFQETQY

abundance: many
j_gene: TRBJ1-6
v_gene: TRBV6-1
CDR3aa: ASSEVPYSPLH

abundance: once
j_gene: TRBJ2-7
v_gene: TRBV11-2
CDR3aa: ASSLELGAYEQY

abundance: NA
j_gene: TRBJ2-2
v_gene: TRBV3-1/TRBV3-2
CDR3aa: ASSQDRLAGPPGELF

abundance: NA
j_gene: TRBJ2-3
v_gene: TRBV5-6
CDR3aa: ASSVGSDTSTDTQY

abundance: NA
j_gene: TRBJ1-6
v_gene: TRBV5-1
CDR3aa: ASSSGQGNSPLH

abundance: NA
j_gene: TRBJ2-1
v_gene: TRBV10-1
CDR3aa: ASRKDLSSYNEQF

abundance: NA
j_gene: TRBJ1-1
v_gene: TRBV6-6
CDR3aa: ASRKGTDGGAF

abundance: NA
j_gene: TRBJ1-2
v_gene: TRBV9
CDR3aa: ASSVGWDRNYGYT

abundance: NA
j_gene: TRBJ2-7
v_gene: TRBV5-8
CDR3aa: ASSLGRAGVEQY

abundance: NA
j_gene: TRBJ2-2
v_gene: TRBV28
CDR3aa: ASSFSRGGTGELF

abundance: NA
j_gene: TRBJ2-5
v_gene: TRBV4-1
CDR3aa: ASSLTARETQY

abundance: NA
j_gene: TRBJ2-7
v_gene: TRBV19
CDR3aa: ASSSPNTYEQY

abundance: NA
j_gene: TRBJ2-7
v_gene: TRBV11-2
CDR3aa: ASSHQTGTYEQY

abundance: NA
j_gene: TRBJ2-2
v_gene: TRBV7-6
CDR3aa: ASSSLGGLNTGELF

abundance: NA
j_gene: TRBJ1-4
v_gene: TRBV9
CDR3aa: ASSAHGGNEKLF

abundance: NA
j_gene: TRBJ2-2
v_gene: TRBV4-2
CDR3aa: ASSQDPLLAGELF

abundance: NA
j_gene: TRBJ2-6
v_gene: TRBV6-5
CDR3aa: ASRPPGGANVLT

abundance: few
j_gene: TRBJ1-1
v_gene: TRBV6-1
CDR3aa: ASSEGRAGKAF

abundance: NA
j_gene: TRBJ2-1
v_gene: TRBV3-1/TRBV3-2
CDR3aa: ASSQGSSGENYNEQF

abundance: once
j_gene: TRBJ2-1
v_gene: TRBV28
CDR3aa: ASSFSPMRNEQF

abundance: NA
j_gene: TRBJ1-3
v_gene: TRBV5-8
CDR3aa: ASSLARGGNTIY

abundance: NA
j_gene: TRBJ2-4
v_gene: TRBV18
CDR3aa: ASSPIPRGAKNIQY

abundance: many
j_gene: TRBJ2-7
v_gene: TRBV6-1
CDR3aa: ASSEFGVSEQY